This T cell receptor (beta chain) was recorded in a study of T cell changes during pregnancy in multiple sclerosis. Per germline, CDR1 LNHDA and CDR2 SQIVND (reference sequence). Losses at the gene ends were 6 bases for V and 2 bases for J; bases not matched to a gene: 10. This CDR3 is built from 16 residues. Data came from immunoSEQ multiplex PCR; TCRdb stores just in-frame clones and leaves some out. Among about 55,000 clones, approximately 94% were seen once, and the ten largest hold 3% to 3.5%. The sample was CD8+ T cells from peripheral blood mononuclear cells, taken in the third trimester of pregnancy. The chain carries TRBV19 and TRBJ1-3; TRBD1 matches at 7 bases. The sequence came from a female donor with multiple sclerosis, enrolled in a pregnancy study. The CDR3 spells CASRIPLDRPGNTIYF. CDR3 bases: TGTGCCAGTAGAATCCCCCTGGACAGGCCTGGAAACACCATATATTTT.